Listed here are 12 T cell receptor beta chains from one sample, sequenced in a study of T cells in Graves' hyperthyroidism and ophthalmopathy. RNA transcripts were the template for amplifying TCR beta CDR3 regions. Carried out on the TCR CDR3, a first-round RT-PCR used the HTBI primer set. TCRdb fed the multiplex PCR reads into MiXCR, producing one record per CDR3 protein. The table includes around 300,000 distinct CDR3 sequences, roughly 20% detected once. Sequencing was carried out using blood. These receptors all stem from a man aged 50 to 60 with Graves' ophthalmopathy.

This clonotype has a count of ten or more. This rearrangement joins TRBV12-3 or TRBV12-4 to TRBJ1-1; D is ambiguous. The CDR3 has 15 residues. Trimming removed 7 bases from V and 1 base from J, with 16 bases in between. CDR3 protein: CASIVAEVGNTEAFF. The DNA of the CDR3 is TGTGCCAGCATTGTGGCAGAAGTAGGGAACACTGAAGCTTTCTTT.

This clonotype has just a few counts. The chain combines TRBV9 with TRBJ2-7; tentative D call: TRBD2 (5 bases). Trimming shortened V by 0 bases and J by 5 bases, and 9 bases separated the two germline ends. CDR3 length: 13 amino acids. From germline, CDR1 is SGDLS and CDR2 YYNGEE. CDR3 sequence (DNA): TGTGCCAGCAGCGTAGAGGGAGAGGACGAGCAGTACTTC. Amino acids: CASSVEGEDEQYF.

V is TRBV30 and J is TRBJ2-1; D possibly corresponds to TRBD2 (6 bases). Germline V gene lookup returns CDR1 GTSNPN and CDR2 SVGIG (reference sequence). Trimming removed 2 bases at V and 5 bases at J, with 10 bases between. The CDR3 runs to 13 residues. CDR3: CAWSRGVNNEQFF. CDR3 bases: TGTGCCTGGAGTCGCGGGGTTAACAATGAGCAGTTCTTC.

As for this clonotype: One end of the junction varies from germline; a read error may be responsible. The CDR3 is CASSVNRAGANVLIF. The CDR3, as DNA: TGCGCCAGCAGCGTCAACAGGGCTGGGGCCAACGTCCTGATTTTC. The V call is TRBV5-1, the J call TRBJ2-6, with D perhaps matching TRBD1 (6 bases). CDR1 SGHRS and CDR2 YFSETQ come from the germline V gene. CDR3 size: 15 residues.

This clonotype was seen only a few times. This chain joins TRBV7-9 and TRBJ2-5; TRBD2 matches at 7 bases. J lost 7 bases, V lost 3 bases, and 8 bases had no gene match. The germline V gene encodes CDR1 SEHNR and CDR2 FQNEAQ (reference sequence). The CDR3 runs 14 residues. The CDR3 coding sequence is TGTGCCAGCAGCTTGGGACTAAGGAGTGGGACCCAGTACTTC. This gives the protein CASSLGLRSGTQYF.

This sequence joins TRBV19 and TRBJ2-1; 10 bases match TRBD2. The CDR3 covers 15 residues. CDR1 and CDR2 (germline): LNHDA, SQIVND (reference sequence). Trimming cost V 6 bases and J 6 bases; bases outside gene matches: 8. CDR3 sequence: CASRGGTSVGNEQFF. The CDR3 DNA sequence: TGTGCCAGTAGAGGGGGGACTAGCGTGGGCAATGAGCAGTTCTTC.

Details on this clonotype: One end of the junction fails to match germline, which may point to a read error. CDR3 DNA sequence: TGTGCCGGCTCACCTTCCGGGACTAGCGGGGTCACAGATACGCAGTATTTT. Its protein is CAGSPSGTSGVTDTQYF. The V call is TRBV18, the J call TRBJ2-3, with TRBD2 identical over 13 bases. This CDR3 comprises 17 residues. Germline V lookup: CDR1 KGHSH, CDR2 LQKENI.

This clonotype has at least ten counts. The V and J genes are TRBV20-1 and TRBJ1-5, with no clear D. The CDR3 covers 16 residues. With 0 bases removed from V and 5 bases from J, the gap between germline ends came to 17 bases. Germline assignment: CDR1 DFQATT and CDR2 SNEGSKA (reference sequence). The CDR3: CSARDRGRPADQPQHF. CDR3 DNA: TGCAGTGCTAGAGATCGCGGGCGGCCCGCCGATCAGCCCCAGCATTTT.

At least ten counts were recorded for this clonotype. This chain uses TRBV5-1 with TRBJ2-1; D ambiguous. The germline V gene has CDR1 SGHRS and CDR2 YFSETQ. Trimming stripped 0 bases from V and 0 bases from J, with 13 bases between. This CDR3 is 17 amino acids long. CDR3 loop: CASSLGIVRSSYNEQFF. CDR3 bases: TGCGCCAGCAGCTTGGGAATCGTCCGTAGCTCCTACAATGAGCAGTTCTTC. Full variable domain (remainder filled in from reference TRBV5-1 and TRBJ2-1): KAGVTQTPRYLIKTRGQQVTLSCSPISGHRSVSWYQQTPGQGLQFLFEYFSETQRNKGNFPGRFSGRQFSNSRSEMNVSTLELGDSALYLCASSLGIVRSSYNEQFFGPGTRLTVL.

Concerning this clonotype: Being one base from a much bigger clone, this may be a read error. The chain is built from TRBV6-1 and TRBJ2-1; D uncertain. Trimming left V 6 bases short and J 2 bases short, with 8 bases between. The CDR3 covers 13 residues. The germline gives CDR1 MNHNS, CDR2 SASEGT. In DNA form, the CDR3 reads TGTGCCAGCAGCGTGGTCCCCTACAATGAGCAGTTCTTC. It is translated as CASSVVPYNEQFF.

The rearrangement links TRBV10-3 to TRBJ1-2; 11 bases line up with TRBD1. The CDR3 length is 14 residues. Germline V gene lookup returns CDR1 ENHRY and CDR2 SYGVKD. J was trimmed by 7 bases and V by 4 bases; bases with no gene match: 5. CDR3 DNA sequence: TGTGCCATCAGTGGGGGACAGGGGGTAGGTGGCTACACCTTC. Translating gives CAISGGQGVGGYTF.

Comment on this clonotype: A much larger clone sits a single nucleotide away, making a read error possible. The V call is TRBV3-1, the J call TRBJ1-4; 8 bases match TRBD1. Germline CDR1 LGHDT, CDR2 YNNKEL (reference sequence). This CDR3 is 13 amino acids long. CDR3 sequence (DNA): TGTGCCAGCAGCCCCTTGGGACAGGAAAAACTGCTTTTT. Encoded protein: CASSPLGQEKLLF.